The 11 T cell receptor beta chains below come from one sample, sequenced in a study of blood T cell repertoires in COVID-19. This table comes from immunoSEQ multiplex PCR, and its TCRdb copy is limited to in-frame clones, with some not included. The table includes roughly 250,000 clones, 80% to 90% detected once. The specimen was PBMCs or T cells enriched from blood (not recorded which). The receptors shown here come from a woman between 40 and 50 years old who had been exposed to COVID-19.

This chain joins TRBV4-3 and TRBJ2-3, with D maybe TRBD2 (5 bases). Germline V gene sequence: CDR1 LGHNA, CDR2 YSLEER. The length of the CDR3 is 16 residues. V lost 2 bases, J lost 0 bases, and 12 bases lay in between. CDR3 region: CASSQRSSLSTDTQYF. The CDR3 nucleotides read TGCGCCAGCAGCCAACGCTCTAGCTTGAGCACAGATACGCAGTATTTT.

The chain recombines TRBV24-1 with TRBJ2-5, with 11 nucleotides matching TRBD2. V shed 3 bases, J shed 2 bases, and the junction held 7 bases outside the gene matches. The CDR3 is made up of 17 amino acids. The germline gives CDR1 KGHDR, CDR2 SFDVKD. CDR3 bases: TGTGCCACCAGTGATGCTATAGCGGGGGGGAGTCAAGAGACCCAGTACTTC. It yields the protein CATSDAIAGGSQETQYF.

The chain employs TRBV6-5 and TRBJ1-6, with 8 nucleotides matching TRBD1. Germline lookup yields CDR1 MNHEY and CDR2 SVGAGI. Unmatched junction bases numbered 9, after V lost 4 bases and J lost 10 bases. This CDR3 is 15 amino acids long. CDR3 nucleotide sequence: TGTGCCAGCAGTTTCGAACAGGGGGGAAGATCACCCCTCCACTTT. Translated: CASSFEQGGRSPLHF.

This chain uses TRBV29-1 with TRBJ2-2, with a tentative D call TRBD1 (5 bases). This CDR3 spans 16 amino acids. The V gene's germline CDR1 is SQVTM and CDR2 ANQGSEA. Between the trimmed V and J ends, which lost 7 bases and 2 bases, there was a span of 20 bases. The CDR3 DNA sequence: TGCAGCGCCCTCACAGGAAGTACCACAAACACCGGGGAGCTGTTTTTT. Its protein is CSALTGSTTNTGELFF.

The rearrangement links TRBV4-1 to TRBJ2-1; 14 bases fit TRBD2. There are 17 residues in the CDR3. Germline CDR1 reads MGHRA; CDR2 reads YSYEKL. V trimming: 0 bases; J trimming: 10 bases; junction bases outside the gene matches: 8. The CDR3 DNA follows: TGCGCCAGCAGCCAAGAGGGGACTAGCGGGGGCCCTTGGGAGCAGTTCTTC. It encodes CASSQEGTSGGPWEQFF.

The chain's CDR3 is CASSQQGNGYTF. The CDR3 nucleotides are TGTGCCAGCAGTCAACAGGGGAATGGCTACACCTTC. This chain links TRBV28 with TRBJ1-2; 7 bases match TRBD1. V shed 5 bases, J shed 6 bases, and the junction held 3 bases outside the gene matches. CDR1 MDHEN and CDR2 SYDVKM come from the germline V gene. This CDR3 has 12 amino acids.

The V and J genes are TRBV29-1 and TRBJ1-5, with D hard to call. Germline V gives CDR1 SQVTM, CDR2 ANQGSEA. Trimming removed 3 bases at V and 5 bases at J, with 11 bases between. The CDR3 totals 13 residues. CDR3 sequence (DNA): TGCAGCGTTGAGTTCTCGCAGGATCAGCCCCAGCATTTT. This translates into CSVEFSQDQPQHF.

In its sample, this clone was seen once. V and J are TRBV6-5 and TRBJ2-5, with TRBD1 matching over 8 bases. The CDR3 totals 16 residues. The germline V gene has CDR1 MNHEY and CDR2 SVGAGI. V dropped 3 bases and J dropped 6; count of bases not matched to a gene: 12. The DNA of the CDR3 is TGTGCCAGCAGTTATGAAAGGAGGACAGGGAGGAAGACCCAGTACTTC. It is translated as CASSYERRTGRKTQYF.

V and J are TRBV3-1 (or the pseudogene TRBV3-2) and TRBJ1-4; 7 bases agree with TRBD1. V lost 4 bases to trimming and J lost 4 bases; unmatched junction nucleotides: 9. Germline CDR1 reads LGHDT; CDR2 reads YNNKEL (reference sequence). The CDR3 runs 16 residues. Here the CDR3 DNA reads TGTGCCAGCAGCCGCGGGACAGACTTCAATAATGAAAAACTGTTTTTT. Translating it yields CASSRGTDFNNEKLFF.

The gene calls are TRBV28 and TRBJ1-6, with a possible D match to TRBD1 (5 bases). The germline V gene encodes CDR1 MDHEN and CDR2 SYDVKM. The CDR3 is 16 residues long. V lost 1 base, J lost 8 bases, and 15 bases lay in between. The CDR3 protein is CASSLSNGRGHSPLHF. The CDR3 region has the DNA TGTGCCAGCAGTTTATCCAACGGGAGGGGTCATTCACCCCTCCACTTT.

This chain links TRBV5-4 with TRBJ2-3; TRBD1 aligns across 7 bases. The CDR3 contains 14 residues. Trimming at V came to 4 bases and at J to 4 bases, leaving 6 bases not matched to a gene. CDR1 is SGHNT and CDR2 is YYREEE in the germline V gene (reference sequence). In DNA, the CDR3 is TGTGCCAGCAGCCACTCACAGGGGCCAGATACGCAGTATTTT. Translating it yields CASSHSQGPDTQYF.